One sample yielded the 8 T cell receptor beta chains listed below, sequenced in a study of T cells after yellow fever vaccination. TCRdb itself ran the 5' RACE reads through MiXCR, one entry per CDR3 protein. The data contain some 550,000 distinct CDR3 sequences, under 25% of them singletons. The sample was PBMCs, taken 15 days after the yellow fever booster vaccination. The receptors originated from a young man who received the YFV17D yellow fever vaccine.

The sample holds many counts of this clonotype. J is TRBJ2-3 and V is TRBV18; tentatively, D is TRBD1 (5 bases). Trimming cost V 2 bases and J 5 bases, with 20 bases left between them. The germline CDR1 and CDR2 sequences are KGHSH and LQKENI. CDR3 length equals 17 residues. CDR3 amino acids: CASSPSMGLTQGDTQYF. The CDR3 coding sequence is TGTGCCAGCTCACCATCGATGGGTTTAACCCAGGGAGATACGCAGTATTTT. The whole variable domain, remainder taken from reference TRBV18 and TRBJ2-3, is NAGVMQNPRHLVRRRGQEARLRCSPMKGHSHVYWYRQLPEEGLKFMVYLQKENIIDESGMPKERFSAEFPKEGPSILRIQQVVRGDSAAYFCASSPSMGLTQGDTQYFGPGTRLTVL.

The rearrangement links TRBV28 to TRBJ2-4; D may be TRBD2 (5 bases). CDR3 length: 17 amino acids. The germline V and J ends were trimmed by 8 bases and 0 bases, with 20 bases remaining between them. The V gene's germline CDR1 is MDHEN and CDR2 SYDVKM. CDR3 nucleotides: TGTGCCAGCGGCTCTGGTTCTCGGACTTTAGCCAAAAACATTCAGTACTTC. It yields the protein CASGSGSRTLAKNIQYF.

The chain links TRBV28 to TRBJ2-1; unclear D gene. CDR3 length equals 12 residues. Trimming removed 3 bases at V and 10 bases at J, with 10 bases between. CDR1 and CDR2 (germline): MDHEN, SYDVKM. The DNA for the CDR3 is TGTGCCAGCAGTTTCAACCCAGCAGAGCAGTTCTTC. Protein sequence: CASSFNPAEQFF.

This clonotype was seen many times. This chain links TRBV28 with TRBJ2-7; perhaps TRBD1 as D (8 bases). The CDR3 totals 15 residues. CDR1 is MDHEN and CDR2 is SYDVKM in the germline V gene. V gave up 7 bases and J gave up 2 bases, with 18 bases separating them. The DNA for the CDR3 is TGTGCCAGCACTCCTCAAACAGGGGGGGCCTACGAGCAGTACTTC. Translation gives CASTPQTGGAYEQYF. Using reference TRBV28 and TRBJ2-7 for the parts outside the CDR3, the full variable domain is DVKVTQSSRYLVKRTGEKVFLECVQDMDHENMFWYRQDPGLGLRLIYFSYDVKMKEKGDIPEGYSVSREKKERFSLILESASTNQTSMYLCASTPQTGGAYEQYFGPGTRLTVT.

This chain links TRBV20-1 with TRBJ2-1; 7 bases line up with TRBD2. Trimming took 3 bases from V and 4 from J; bases not matched to a gene: 15. Germline CDR1 is DFQATT and CDR2 is SNEGSKA (reference sequence). The CDR3 is 17 amino acids. The CDR3: CSARSRRGASGYNEQFF. For the CDR3, the DNA is TGCAGTGCTAGGTCTCGCCGTGGGGCTAGCGGATACAATGAGCAGTTCTTC.

This clonotype has just a few counts. The V call is TRBV7-2, the J call TRBJ1-2; 7 nucleotides match TRBD1. This CDR3 spans 15 amino acids. The germline CDR1 and CDR2 sequences are SGHTA and FQGNSA. Unmatched junction bases numbered 5, after V lost 3 bases and J lost 1 base. The CDR3 sequence: CASSLMGQSNYGYTF. DNA of the CDR3: TGTGCCAGCAGCTTGATGGGACAGAGTAACTATGGCTACACCTTC.

In this sample, this clonotype turned up a few times. The rearrangement joins TRBV6-4 to TRBJ1-1; D call uncertain. Germline values: CDR1 MRHNA, CDR2 SNTAGT. CDR3 length: 15 residues. The germline V and J ends were trimmed by 5 bases and 0 bases, with 13 bases remaining between them. The CDR3 DNA sequence: TGTGCCAGCAGTTTCGGGGTCTCAATGAACACTGAAGCTTTCTTT. It yields the protein CASSFGVSMNTEAFF.

The genes are TRBV21-1 and TRBJ2-3; the D call in the table, TRBD2, was not verified against the DNA. TRBV21-1 is described as a pseudogene. This CDR3 spans 17 amino acids. The chain's CDR3 is CATSKEMGSGSTDTQYF. The DNA of the CDR3 is TGTGCCACCAGCAAAGAGATGGGAAGCGGGAGCACAGATACGCAGTATTTT.